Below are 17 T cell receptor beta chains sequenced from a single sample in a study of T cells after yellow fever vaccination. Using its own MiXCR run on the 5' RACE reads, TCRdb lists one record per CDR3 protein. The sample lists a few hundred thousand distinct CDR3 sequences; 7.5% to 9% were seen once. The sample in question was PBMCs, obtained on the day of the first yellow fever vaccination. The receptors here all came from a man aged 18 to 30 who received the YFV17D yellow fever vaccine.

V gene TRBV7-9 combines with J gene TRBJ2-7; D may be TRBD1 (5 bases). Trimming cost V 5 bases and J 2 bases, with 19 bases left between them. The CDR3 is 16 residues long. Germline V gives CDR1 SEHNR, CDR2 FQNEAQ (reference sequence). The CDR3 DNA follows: TGTGCCAGCAGCCAACCCCGCAGGGAAGGAACCTACGAGCAGTACTTC. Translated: CASSQPRREGTYEQYF.

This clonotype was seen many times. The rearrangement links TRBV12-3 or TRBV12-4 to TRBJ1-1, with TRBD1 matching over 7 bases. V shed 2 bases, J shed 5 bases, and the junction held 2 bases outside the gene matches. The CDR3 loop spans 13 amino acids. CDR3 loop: CASSLPGGTEAFF. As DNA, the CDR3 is TGTGCCAGCAGTTTACCAGGGGGGACTGAAGCTTTCTTT.

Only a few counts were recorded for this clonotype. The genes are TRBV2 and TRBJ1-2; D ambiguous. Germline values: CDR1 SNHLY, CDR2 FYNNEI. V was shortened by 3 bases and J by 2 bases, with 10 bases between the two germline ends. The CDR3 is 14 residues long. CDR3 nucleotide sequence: TGTGCCAGCAGTGACGACGGACTAAACTATGGCTACACCTTC. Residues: CASSDDGLNYGYTF.

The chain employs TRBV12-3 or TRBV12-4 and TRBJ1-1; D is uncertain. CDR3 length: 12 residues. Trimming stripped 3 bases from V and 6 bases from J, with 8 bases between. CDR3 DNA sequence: TGTGCCAGCAGTTTCTCGGCGGCTGAAGCTTTCTTT. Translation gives CASSFSAAEAFF.

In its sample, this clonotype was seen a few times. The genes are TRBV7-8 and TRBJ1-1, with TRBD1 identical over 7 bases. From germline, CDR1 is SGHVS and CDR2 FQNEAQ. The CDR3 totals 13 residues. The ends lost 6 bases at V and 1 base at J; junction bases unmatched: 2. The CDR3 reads CASSDRANTEAFF. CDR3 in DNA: TGTGCCAGCAGTGACAGGGCGAACACTGAAGCTTTCTTT.

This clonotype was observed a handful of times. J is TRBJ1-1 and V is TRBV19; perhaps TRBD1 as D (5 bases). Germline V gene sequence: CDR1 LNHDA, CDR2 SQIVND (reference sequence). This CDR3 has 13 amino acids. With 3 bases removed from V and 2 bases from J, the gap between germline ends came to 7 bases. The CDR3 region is CASSMTDNTEAFF. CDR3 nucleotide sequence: TGTGCCAGTAGTATGACAGATAACACTGAAGCTTTCTTT. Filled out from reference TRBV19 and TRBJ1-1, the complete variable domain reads DGGITQSPKYLFRKEGQNVTLSCEQNLNHDAMYWYRQDPGQGLRLIYYSQIVNDFQKGDIAEGYSVSREKKESFPLTVTSAQKNPTAFYLCASSMTDNTEAFFGQGTRLTVV.

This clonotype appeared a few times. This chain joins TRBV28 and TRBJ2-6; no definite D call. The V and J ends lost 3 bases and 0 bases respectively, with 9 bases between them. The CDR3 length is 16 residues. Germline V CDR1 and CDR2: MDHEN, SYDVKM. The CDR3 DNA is TGTGCCAGCAGTTTGAAGGGCGTCTCTGGGGCCAACGTCCTGACTTTC. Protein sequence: CASSLKGVSGANVLTF.

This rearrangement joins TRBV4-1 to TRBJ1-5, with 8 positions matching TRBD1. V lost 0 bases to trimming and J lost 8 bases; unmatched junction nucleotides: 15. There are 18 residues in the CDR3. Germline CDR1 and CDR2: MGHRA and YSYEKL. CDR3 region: CASSQDVGAGGTVEPQHF. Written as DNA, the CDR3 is TGCGCCAGCAGCCAAGATGTAGGGGCAGGGGGCACAGTTGAGCCCCAGCATTTT.

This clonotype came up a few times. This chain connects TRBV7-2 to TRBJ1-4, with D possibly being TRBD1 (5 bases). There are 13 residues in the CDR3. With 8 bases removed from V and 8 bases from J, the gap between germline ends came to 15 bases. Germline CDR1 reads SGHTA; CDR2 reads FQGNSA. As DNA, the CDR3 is TGTGCCAGCCGGGGGGGACTTGGAGAAAAACTGTTTTTT. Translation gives CASRGGLGEKLFF.

The CDR3 sequence: CASSPLGGGELFF. CDR3 coding DNA: TGTGCCAGCAGCCCCCTGGGGGGCGGGGAGCTGTTTTTT. The chain recombines TRBV7-2 with TRBJ2-2, with D possibly TRBD2 on 6 matching bases. Germline CDR1 reads SGHTA; CDR2 reads FQGNSA. The CDR3 is 13 amino acids. The V and J ends lost 5 bases and 7 bases respectively, with 11 bases between them.

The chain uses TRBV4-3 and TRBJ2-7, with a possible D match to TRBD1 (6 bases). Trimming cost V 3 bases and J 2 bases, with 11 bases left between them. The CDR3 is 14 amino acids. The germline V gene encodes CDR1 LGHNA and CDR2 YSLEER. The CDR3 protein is CASSQGASTYEQYF. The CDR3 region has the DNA TGCGCCAGCAGCCAGGGGGCTTCAACCTACGAGCAGTACTTC.

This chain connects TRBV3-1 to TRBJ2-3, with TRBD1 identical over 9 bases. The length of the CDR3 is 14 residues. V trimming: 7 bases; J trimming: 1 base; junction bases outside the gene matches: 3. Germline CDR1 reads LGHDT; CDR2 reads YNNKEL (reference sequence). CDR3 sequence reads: CASNRQGGTDTQYF. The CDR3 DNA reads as TGTGCCAGCAACAGACAGGGGGGCACAGATACGCAGTATTTT.

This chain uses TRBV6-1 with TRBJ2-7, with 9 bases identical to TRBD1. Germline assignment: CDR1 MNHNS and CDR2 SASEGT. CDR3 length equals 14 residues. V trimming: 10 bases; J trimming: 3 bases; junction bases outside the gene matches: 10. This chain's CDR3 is CATSPGTGIYEQYF. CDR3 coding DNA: TGTGCCACCAGCCCCGGGACAGGGATCTACGAGCAGTACTTC.

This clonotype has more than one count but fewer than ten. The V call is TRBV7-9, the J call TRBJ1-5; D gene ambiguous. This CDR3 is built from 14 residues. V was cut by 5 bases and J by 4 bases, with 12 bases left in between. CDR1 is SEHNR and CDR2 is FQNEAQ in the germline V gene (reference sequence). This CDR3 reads CASSPTSWNQPQHF. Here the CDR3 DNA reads TGTGCCAGCAGCCCCACTTCATGGAATCAGCCCCAGCATTTT.

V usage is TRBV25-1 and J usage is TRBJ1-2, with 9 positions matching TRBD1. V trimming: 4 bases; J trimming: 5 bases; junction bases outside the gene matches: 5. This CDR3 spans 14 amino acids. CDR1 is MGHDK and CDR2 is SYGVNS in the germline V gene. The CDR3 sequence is CASSAQGAHYGYTF. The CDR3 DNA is TGTGCCAGCAGTGCACAGGGGGCTCATTATGGCTACACCTTC.

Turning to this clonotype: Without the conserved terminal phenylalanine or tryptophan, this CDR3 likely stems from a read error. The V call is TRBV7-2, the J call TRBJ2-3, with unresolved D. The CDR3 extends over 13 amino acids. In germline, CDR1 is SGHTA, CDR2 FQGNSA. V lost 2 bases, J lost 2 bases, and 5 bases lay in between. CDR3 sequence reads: CASSLWDTDTQYY. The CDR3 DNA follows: TGTGCCAGCAGCTTATGGGACACAGATACGCAGTATTAT.

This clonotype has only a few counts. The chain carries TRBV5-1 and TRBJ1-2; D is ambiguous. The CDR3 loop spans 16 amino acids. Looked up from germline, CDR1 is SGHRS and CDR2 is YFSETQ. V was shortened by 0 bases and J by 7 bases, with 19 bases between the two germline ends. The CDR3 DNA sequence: TGCGCCAGCAGCTTGGGATTGGGTCGGCTTAGCGGTGGCTACACCTTC. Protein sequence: CASSLGLGRLSGGYTF.